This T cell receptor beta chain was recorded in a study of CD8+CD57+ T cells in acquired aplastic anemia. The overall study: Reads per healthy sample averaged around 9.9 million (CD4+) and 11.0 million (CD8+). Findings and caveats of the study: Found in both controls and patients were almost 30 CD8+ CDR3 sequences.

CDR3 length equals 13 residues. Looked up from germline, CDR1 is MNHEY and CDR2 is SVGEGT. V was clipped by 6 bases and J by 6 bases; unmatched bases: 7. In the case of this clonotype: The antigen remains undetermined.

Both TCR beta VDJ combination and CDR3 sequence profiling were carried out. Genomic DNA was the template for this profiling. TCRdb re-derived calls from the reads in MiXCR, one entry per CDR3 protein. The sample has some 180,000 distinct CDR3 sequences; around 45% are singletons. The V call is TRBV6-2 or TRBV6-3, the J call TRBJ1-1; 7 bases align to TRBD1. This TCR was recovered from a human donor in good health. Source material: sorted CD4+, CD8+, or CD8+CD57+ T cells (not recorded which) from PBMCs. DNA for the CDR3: TGTGCCAGCAGAAGGACAGGTAACCCTGAAGCTTTCTTT. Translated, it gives CASRRTGNPEAFF.